This section outlines one TCR beta chain sequence together with its context. Its matching antigen is unknown. Germline V lookup: CDR1 GTSNPN, CDR2 SVGIG (reference sequence). The junction had 2 bases not matched to a gene; V was cut back by 1 base and J by 7 bases. The CDR3 contains 14 residues. Researchers gathered lesional scalp punch biopsies and peripheral blood from patients with alopecia areata. A FACSAria was used to sort CD4+ and CD8+ T cells. These cells came from PBMCs. Extracted RNA was reverse transcribed, and the resulting cDNA served as sequencing template. Here immunoSEQ multiplex PCR was the method, and the copy in TCRdb shows in-frame clones only, minus some. The sample includes more than 200,000 clones, around two thirds of them seen just once. The data were obtained in a study of CD8+ T cells in alopecia areata. Study context: Tofacitinib ran for 6 to 18 months before 6 months off drug.

General study findings and limits: It was less clear whether patients shared TCRs than it was in mice, possibly because of HLA.

The V call is TRBV30, the J call TRBJ2-4; TRBD2 agrees at 12 bases. The TCR sequence derives from a human donor with alopecia areata. The sample consisted of CD4+ T cells sorted from blood, taken at week 0. The CDR3 here is CAWSEGLAGNIQYF. The CDR3 DNA sequence: TGTGCCTGGAGTGAGGGACTAGCGGGTAACATTCAGTACTTC.